A selection of T cell receptor beta chains follows, all from one sample in a study of Ad26.COV2.S vaccination and SARS-CoV-2 variants. Only in-frame clones appear in the TCRdb table, and some are missing; sequencing was by immunoSEQ multiplex PCR. Counted here are roughly 680,000 clones, about 90% occurring once; the ten biggest clones make up about 1.5%. The source material was peripheral blood, sampled in a trial of Ad26.COV2.S vaccine versus placebo. These receptors were collected from a person aged 18-60 years who received the Ad26.COV2.S COVID-19 vaccine or a placebo. Each CDR3 is given with its conserved first and last residue. The D gene is left open where the match is weak.

D: TRBD2; length: 21; V: TRBV19; J: TRBJ2-3; DNA: TGTGCCAGTAGTATAGACTCTCCTAGCGGGGGCCCCCTTCGGAGCACAGATACGCAGTATTTT; CDR3: CASSIDSPSGGPLRSTDTQYF
D: -; length: 11; V: TRBV30; J: TRBJ1-6; DNA: TGTGCCTGGAGACAAAATTCACCCCTCCACTTT; CDR3: CAWRQNSPLHF
D: TRBD2; length: 14; V: TRBV30; J: TRBJ2-3; DNA: TGTGCCTGGAGTCCCGGCGGGGGAGGGGATACGCAGTATTTT; CDR3: CAWSPGGGGDTQYF
D: -; length: 13; V: TRBV7-2; J: TRBJ2-3; DNA: TGTGCCAGCAGCATTAGCGTACCCCATACGCAGTATTTT; CDR3: CASSISVPHTQYF
D: -; length: 15; V: TRBV11-1; J: TRBJ2-4; DNA: TGTGCCAGCAGCTCCGGGACCCAACCGGGAAACATTCAGTACTTC; CDR3: CASSSGTQPGNIQYF
D: -; length: 15; V: TRBV6-5; J: TRBJ2-7; DNA: TGTGCCAGTCGCACTCTAACACAACAGGGCTACGAGCAGTACTTC; CDR3: CASRTLTQQGYEQYF
D: -; length: 13; V: TRBV7-9; J: TRBJ1-4; DNA: TGTGCCAGCAGCCTGGGAGGGGTTGAAAAACTGTTTTTT; CDR3: CASSLGGVEKLFF
D: -; length: 15; V: TRBV6-4; J: TRBJ2-1; DNA: TGTGCCAGCAGTGAGGGAAGGGGCGGTGTTAATGAGCAGTTCTTC; CDR3: CASSEGRGGVNEQFF
D: -; length: 14; V: TRBV19; J: TRBJ2-7; DNA: TGTGCCAGTAGTATAGATCTTGGTCCGTACGAGCAGTACTTC; CDR3: CASSIDLGPYEQYF
D: TRBD2; length: 15; V: TRBV7-9; J: TRBJ2-5; DNA: TGTGCCAGCAGCTTAGGACTAGCTGAGGAAGAGACCCAGTACTTC; CDR3: CASSLGLAEEETQYF
D: -; length: 11; V: TRBV29-1; J: TRBJ1-1; DNA: TGCAGCGTTGTGCGAGGGAGTGAAGCTTTCTTT; CDR3: CSVVRGSEAFF
D: TRBD2; length: 13; V: TRBV7-8; J: TRBJ2-7; DNA: TGTGCCAGCAGCGCCCGAGCGGGGGGGGAGCAGTACTTC; CDR3: CASSARAGGEQYF
D: TRBD1; length: 13; V: TRBV29-1; J: TRBJ1-2; DNA: TGCAGCGTTACCCGGGACAGCCGCTATGGCTACACCTTC; CDR3: CSVTRDSRYGYTF
D: TRBD2; length: 15; V: TRBV2; J: TRBJ2-7; DNA: TGTGCCAGCAGTGAAATAGCGGGAGGGGACTACGAGCAGTACTTC; CDR3: CASSEIAGGDYEQYF
D: TRBD2; length: 16; V: TRBV5-1; J: TRBJ2-1; DNA: TGCGCCAGCAGCTTCACGGGGAGGGGCTCCTACAATGAGCAGTTCTTC; CDR3: CASSFTGRGSYNEQFF
D: -; length: 14; V: TRBV7-3; J: TRBJ2-3; DNA: TGTGCCAGCCGGGAACGTACTAGCACAGATACGCAGTATTTT; CDR3: CASRERTSTDTQYF
D: TRBD2; length: 15; V: TRBV2; J: TRBJ2-3; DNA: TGTGCCAGCAGGGCGACTAGCGGTCGCACAGATACGCAGTATTTT; CDR3: CASRATSGRTDTQYF